This TCR beta chain is drawn from a study of beta chain features in type 1 diabetes. Regarding the study as a whole: Shorter templates might be favored by PCR, equally in patients and controls. Researchers cautioned that cDNA sequencing could over-represent cells with high TCR expression. Researchers report that Type 1 diabetes patients had moderately but significantly shorter TCRB CDR3s across all four CD4+ subsets. In type 1 diabetes patients, VDJ junctions had fewer insertions; deletions at these junctions were more frequent.

Comment on this clone: Its antigen is currently unknown.

All of the isolated RNA was reverse transcribed, so expressed TCRB transcripts were sequenced. Some 3.6 million reads were obtained on average from naive, central memory and regulatory T cell samples. Repertoires were generated with immunoSEQ multiplex PCR, while TCRdb's copy carries only in-frame clones and drops some. Among approximately 280,000 clones listed, approximately 16% were seen once. V lost 1 base and J 1 base, leaving 14 bases between the germline ends. Germline V gene sequence: CDR1 MGHRA, CDR2 YSYEKL. The CDR3 extends over 17 amino acids. This sequence was found in a man aged 18 to 29 with type 1 diabetes. Specimen: naive CD4+ T cells from blood. V and J are TRBV4-1 and TRBJ1-5; D gene unclear. CDR3 nucleotide sequence: TGCGCCAGCAGCCAAGGGATGGAGGGTCTAAGCAATCAGCCCCAGCATTTT. This encodes CASSQGMEGLSNQPQHF.